This is a list of T cell receptor beta chains from one sample in a study of PD-1 blockade in classical Hodgkin lymphoma. Using immunoSEQ multiplex PCR, the repertoire was profiled, and TCRdb retains in-frame clones only, with some absent. The sample records about 20,000 clones, 89% being singletons. Sequencing input: CD4+ T cells from blood. The receptors shown here come from a human donor with classical Hodgkin lymphoma. CDR3s include the opening cysteine and the closing phenylalanine or tryptophan. A D gene is named only where the DNA matches it firmly. The size entry is marked missing in some rows and otherwise reads once, few, many or a size class.

v_gene	j_gene	d_gene	abundance	CDR3nt	CDR3aa
TRBV11-3	TRBJ1-1	-	-	TGTGCCAGCAGCTTAGCGCGGGGCTTGAACACTGAAGCTTTCTTT	CASSLARGLNTEAFF
TRBV4-3	TRBJ1-2	-	-	TGCGCCAGCAGCCAAGATACAGGAGCCGCCTATGGCTACACCTTC	CASSQDTGAAYGYTF
TRBV30	TRBJ1-1	-	-	TGTGCTGCCGTTGGCACTTCGAACACTGAAGCTTTCTTT	CAAVGTSNTEAFF
TRBV10-1	TRBJ2-2	-	-	TGCGCCAGCAGTGAATTAGGGAACACCGGGGAGCTGTTTTTT	CASSELGNTGELFF
TRBV25-1	TRBJ1-3	-	-	TGTGCCAGCAGTGAATTTGCCAGGGGCTCTGGAAACACCATATATTTT	CASSEFARGSGNTIYF
TRBV6-6	TRBJ1-2	-	-	TGTGCCAGCAGTTACTCGACGGTGGCCTTTTGGGGCTACACCTTC	CASSYSTVAFWGYTF
TRBV6-5	TRBJ1-3	-	-	TGTGCCAGCAGTTCCTCATGGAGCTCTGGAAACACCATATATTTT	CASSSSWSSGNTIYF
TRBV28	TRBJ2-5	-	once	TGTGCCAGCAGCGCAGGGGAGGAGACCCAGTACTTC	CASSAGEETQYF
TRBV7-2	TRBJ2-1	TRBD1	-	TGTGCCAGCAGCTTAGTACAGGGGGCGGGCTATGAGCAGTTCTTC	CASSLVQGAGYEQFF
TRBV2	TRBJ1-1	-	-	TGTGCCACCCAGTCGGGGGGGCGAACGCTCACTGAAGCTTTCTTT	CATQSGGRTLTEAFF
TRBV27	TRBJ2-1	TRBD2	-	TGTGCCAGCAGCGAACTAGCGGGAGGGCCCTACAATGAGCAGTTCTTC	CASSELAGGPYNEQFF
TRBV5-6	TRBJ2-1	-	-	TGTGCCAGCAGCTTCTTGTATAGCTCCTACAATGAGCAGTTCTTC	CASSFLYSSYNEQFF